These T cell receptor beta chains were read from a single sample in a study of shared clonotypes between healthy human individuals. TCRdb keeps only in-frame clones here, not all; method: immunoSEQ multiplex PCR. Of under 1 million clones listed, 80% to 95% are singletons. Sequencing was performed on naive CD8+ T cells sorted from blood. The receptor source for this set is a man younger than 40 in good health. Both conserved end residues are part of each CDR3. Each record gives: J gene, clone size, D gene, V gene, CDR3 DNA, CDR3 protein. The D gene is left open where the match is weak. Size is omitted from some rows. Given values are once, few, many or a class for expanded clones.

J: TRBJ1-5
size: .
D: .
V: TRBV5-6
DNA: TGTGCCAGCAGCCTTGGGAGTCAGCCCCAGCATTTT
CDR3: CASSLGSQPQHF

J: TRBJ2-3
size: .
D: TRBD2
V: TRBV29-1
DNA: TGCAGCGTCAGCGGGAGGGATCGCACAGATACGCAGTATTTT
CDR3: CSVSGRDRTDTQYF

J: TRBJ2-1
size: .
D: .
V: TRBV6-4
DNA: TGTGCCAGCAGTGACTCGAGGGACTTATCCTACAATGAGCAGTTCTTC
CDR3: CASSDSRDLSYNEQFF

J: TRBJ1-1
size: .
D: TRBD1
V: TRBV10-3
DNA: TGTGCCATCAGTGAGAGGGACAGGGGTAGGAACACTGAAGCTTTCTTT
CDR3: CAISERDRGRNTEAFF

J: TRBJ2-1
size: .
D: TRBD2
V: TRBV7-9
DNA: TGTGCCAGCAGCCCCGGGACTAGCGGGATTAATGAGCAGTTCTTC
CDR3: CASSPGTSGINEQFF

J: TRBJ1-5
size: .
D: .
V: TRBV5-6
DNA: TGTGCCACCTTGAAGGGGATCAGCAATCAGCCCCAGCATTTT
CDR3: CATLKGISNQPQHF

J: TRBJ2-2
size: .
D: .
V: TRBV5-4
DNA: TGTGCCAGCACACCGAACACCGGGGAGCTGTTTTTT
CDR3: CASTPNTGELFF

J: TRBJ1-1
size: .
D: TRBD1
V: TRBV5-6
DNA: TGTGCCAGCAGCTTGGTGACAGGGGAACCTTTCTTT
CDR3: CASSLVTGEPFF

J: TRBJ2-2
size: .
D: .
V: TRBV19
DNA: TGTGCCAGTACTCCCCTGGCGGCCGGGGAGCTGTTTTTT
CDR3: CASTPLAAGELFF

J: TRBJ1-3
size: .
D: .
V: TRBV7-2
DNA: TGTGCCAGCAGCTTAGGAGGGGGTTTTGGAAACACCATATATTTT
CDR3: CASSLGGGFGNTIYF

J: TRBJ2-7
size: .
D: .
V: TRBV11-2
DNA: TGTGCCAGCAGCCCTCCTCCACGGGAGCGGTGGGAGCAGTACTTC
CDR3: CASSPPPRERWEQYF

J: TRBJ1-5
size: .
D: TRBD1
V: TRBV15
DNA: TGTGCCACCAGCAGAGAGTGGGACAGTGAAAGCAATCAGCCCCAGCATTTT
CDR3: CATSREWDSESNQPQHF

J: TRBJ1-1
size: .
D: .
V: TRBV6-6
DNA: TGTGCCAGCAACAAGCCGGGGGCACGGAACACTGAAGCTTTCTTT
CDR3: CASNKPGARNTEAFF

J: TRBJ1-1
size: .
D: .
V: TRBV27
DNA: TGTGCCAGCAGTTTAACCGGGATCACTGAAGCTTTCTTT
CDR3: CASSLTGITEAFF

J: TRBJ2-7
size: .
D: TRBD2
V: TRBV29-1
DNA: TGCAGCGTCCTTACTAGCGATGGGAGTGAGCAGTACTTC
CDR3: CSVLTSDGSEQYF

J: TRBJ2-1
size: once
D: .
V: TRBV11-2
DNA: TGTGCCAGCAGCTCTATCCCACCGGGATCGGTTGTCAATGAGCAGTTCTTC
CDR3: CASSSIPPGSVVNEQFF

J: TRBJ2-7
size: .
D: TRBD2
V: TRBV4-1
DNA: TGCGCCAGCAGCCCTGTAGCGGGAGTGGCGTACGAGCAGTACTTC
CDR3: CASSPVAGVAYEQYF

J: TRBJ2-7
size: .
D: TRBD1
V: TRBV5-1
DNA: TGCGCCAGCAGCCCCCCGATGACAGGGGGTTACGAGCAGTACTTC
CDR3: CASSPPMTGGYEQYF

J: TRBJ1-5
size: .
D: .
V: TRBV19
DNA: TGTGCCAGTAGCCGGGATTCTCAAGGCCTGAATCAGCCCCAGCATTTT
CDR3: CASSRDSQGLNQPQHF

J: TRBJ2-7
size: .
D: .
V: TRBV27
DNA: TGTGCCAGCAGTTTTACCGGTCCCCTCGCGGGCGAGCAGTACTTC
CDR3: CASSFTGPLAGEQYF

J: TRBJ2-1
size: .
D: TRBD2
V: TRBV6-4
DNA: TGTGCCAGCAGTCAATTAGGGACTAGCGTGTACAATGAGCAGTTCTTC
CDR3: CASSQLGTSVYNEQFF

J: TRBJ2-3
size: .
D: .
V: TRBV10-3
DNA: TGTGCCATCAGTGAGTCTCGATACCGAGAAAGCACAGATACGCAGTATTTT
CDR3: CAISESRYRESTDTQYF

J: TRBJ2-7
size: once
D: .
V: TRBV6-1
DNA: TGTGCCAGCAGTGACTTAGGTGGGTACGAGCAGTACTTC
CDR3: CASSDLGGYEQYF

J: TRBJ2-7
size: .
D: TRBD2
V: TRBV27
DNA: TGTGCCAGCAGTTTGCGACTAGCGGGAATCTACGAGCAGTACTTC
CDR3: CASSLRLAGIYEQYF

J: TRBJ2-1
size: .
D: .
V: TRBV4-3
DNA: TGCGCCAGCAGTAGTCGGGGAGTCGGGTACAATGAGCAGTTCTTC
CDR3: CASSSRGVGYNEQFF

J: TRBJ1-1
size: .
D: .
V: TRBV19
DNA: TGTGCCAGTAGTCAAACATCGAACACTGAAGCTTTCTTT
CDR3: CASSQTSNTEAFF

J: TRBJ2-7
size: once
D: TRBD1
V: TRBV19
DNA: TGTGCCAGTCAAACCGGGACAGGGGACTACGAGCAGTACTTC
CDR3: CASQTGTGDYEQYF

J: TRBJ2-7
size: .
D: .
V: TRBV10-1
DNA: TGCGCCAGCAGTGAGGCTTTAGATTACGAGCAGTACTTC
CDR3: CASSEALDYEQYF

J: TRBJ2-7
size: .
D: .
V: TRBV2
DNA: TGTGCCAGCAGGGTGTCCTACGAGCAGTACTTC
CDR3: CASRVSYEQYF

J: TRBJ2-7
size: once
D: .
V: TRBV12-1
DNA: .
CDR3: CASSFAGGVGYGSSYEQYF

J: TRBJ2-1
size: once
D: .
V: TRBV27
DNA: TGTGCCAGCAGTTTATCGACAGGTAGGCTAAATGAGCAGTTCTTC
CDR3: CASSLSTGRLNEQFF

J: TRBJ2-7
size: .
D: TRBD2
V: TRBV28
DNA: TGTGCCAGCAGTTTATTCCGGCGGGAGCTCAACGAGCAGTACTTC
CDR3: CASSLFRRELNEQYF

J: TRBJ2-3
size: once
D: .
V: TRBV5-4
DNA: TGTGCCGGTCAATTGAGTAGCACAGATACGCAGTATTTT
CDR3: CAGQLSSTDTQYF

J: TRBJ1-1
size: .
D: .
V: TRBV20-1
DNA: TGCAGTGCTAGATTTGGGACTGAAGCTTTCTTT
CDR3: CSARFGTEAFF

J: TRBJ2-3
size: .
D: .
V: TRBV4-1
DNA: TGCGCCAGCAGCCAAGATTACCCCTCAGATACGCAGTATTTT
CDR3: CASSQDYPSDTQYF

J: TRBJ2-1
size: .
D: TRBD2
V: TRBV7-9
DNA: TGTGCCAGCAGAAGCGGGACTAGCGGGAGTTACAATGAGCAGTTCTTC
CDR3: CASRSGTSGSYNEQFF

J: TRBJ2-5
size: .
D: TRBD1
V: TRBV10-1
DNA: TGCGCCAGCAGCCCGACAGGGGGCCAAGAGACCCAGTACTTC
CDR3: CASSPTGGQETQYF

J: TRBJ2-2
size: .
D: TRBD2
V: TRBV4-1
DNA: TGCGCCAGCAGCCGGCTAGCGGGAGTCTCCCCGGAGCTGTTTTTT
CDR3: CASSRLAGVSPELFF

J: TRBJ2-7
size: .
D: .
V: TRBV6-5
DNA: TGTGCCAGCAGTTACTCGCCAGGTTTGGCCTACGAGCAGTACTTC
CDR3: CASSYSPGLAYEQYF

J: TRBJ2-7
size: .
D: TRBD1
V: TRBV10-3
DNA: TGTGCCATCAGTGGACAGGGTCCCGACGAGCAGTACTTC
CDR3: CAISGQGPDEQYF

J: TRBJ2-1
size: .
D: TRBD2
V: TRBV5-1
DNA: TGCGCCAGCAGCCCCGGACTAGCGGGAGAATATTTGGCTTACAATGAGCAGTTCTTC
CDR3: CASSPGLAGEYLAYNEQFF

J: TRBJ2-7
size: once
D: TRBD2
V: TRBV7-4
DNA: TGTGCCAGCAGCCCTGGGACTAGCGGGGTCATTTTCTACGAGCAGTACTTC
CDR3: CASSPGTSGVIFYEQYF

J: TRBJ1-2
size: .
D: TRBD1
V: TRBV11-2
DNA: TGTGCCAGCAGCCCAGATAGGGGGACAGGGCACGGCTACACCTTC
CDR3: CASSPDRGTGHGYTF

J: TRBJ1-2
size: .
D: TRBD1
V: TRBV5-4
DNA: TGTGCCAGCGCGAGCCCCTCCGGACAGGCCTATGGCTACACCTTC
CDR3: CASASPSGQAYGYTF

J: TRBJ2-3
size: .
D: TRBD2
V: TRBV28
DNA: TGTGCCAGCAGTGCGATAGCGGGAGCGGGCACAGATACGCAGTATTTT
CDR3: CASSAIAGAGTDTQYF

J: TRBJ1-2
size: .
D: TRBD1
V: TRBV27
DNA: TGTGCCAGCAGTATTAAGGGACAGGGGGCTAGCTATGGCTACACCTTC
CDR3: CASSIKGQGASYGYTF

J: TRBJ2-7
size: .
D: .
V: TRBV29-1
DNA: TGCAGCGTTGAAGATCTTCGGGGCCCCGAGCAGTACTTC
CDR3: CSVEDLRGPEQYF

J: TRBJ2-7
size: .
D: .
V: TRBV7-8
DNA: TGTGCCAGCAGCTTAGCGATGGTCGACTACGAGCAGTACTTC
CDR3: CASSLAMVDYEQYF

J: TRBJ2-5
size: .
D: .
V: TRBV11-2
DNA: TGTGCCAGCAGCCCCATGGCCGGGCGGAACCAAGAGACCCAGTACTTC
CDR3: CASSPMAGRNQETQYF

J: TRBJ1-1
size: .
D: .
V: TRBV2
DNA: TGTGCCGAGGGTGAAGCTTTCTTT
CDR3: CAEGEAFF

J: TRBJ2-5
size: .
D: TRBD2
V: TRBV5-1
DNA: TGCGCCAGCAGAGAAGTGGGAGGGTTGCTTTTGTACTTC
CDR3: CASREVGGLLLYF

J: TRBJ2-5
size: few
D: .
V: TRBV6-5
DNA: TGTGCCAGCAGTTACGCTGGGTTGGAGACCCAGTACTTC
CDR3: CASSYAGLETQYF

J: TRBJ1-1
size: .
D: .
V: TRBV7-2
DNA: TGTGCCAGCAGCTTAGTAAGGCAGGGAGGGACTGAAGCTTTCTTT
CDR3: CASSLVRQGGTEAFF